These T cell receptor beta chains were read from a single sample in a study of blood T cell repertoires in COVID-19. Generated by immunoSEQ multiplex PCR, the TCRdb table keeps only in-frame clones and is missing some. In the table there are about 120,000 clones, about 74% of which are singletons. Sequenced: peripheral blood. The receptors here all came from a human donor in a cohort sampled during active COVID-19. CDR3s leave out the opening cysteine and the closing phenylalanine or tryptophan. Each record gives: V gene, J gene, CDR3 length, CDR3 protein.

TRBV27,TRBJ1-2,12,ASSGTGWNYGYT
TRBV30,TRBJ1-5,12,AWSVRSGGQPQH
TRBV27,TRBJ1-5,12,ASSFRGMGQPQH
TRBV29-1,TRBJ1-6,14,SVVEGTPGGSSPLH
TRBV7-2,TRBJ2-7,15,ASSPGSGRLGIGEQY
TRBV19,TRBJ2-7,12,ASSPRGSEVEQY
TRBV6-1,TRBJ2-7,16,ASSERGGTSGSGYEQY
TRBV6-6,TRBJ2-1,14,ASSYSTLPLGDEQF
TRBV5-4,TRBJ1-1,11,ASSLDIKKFAF
TRBV28,TRBJ1-3,13,ASSLGRYSGNTIY
TRBV4-1,TRBJ2-2,13,ASSQAPGGTGELF
TRBV10-3,TRBJ2-7,12,AIRADGGRYEQY
TRBV10-3,TRBJ1-2,9,ATNSYYGYT
TRBV23-1,TRBJ1-3,14,ASSQSDRGNGNTIY
TRBV25-1,TRBJ2-7,10,ASSDIGYEQY
TRBV29-1,TRBJ1-2,9,SVLLGAGYT
TRBV5-4,TRBJ1-6,13,ASSLGDSNNSPLH
TRBV5-1,TRBJ2-7,13,ASSLETGEVYEQY
TRBV5-4,TRBJ2-7,11,ASSRDTPEEQY
TRBV5-1,TRBJ1-2,11,ASSVEGYYGYT
TRBV2,TRBJ1-1,13,ASQLSSGGNTEAF
TRBV5-8,TRBJ2-2,13,ASSLDRGNTGELF
TRBV11-3,TRBJ2-7,12,ASSPRDSNYEQY
TRBV24-1,TRBJ2-6,14,ATSDDRTGGPDVLT
TRBV28,TRBJ1-1,12,ASRLPGVNTEAF
TRBV27,TRBJ2-1,13,ASSFVLAGHNEQF
TRBV10-3,TRBJ2-7,13,AISGQGKRAYEQY
TRBV11-2,TRBJ2-7,12,ASSLDSQGREQY
TRBV6-5,TRBJ2-7,12,ASSYSQSSYEQY
TRBV9,TRBJ1-4,13,ASSESVATNEKLF